Listed below are T cell receptor beta chains from one sample, sequenced in a study of response to subunit inactivated influenza vaccine. From the RT-PCR reads, TCRdb called clonotypes with MiXCR, one entry per CDR3 protein. The repertoire consists of more than 450,000 distinct CDR3 sequences, with around 11% occurring once and the leading ten covering approximately 11%. These data are also associated with another study on T cells expressing NK-cell markers.

The input for sequencing was PBMCs from blood, taken on the day of vaccination. Receptors originate from a man aged 45-65 years who received an inactivated influenza vaccine. CDR3s include the opening cysteine and the closing phenylalanine or tryptophan. D genes are given only for firm matches. Clone sizes are given selectively: once, few, many, or a class where the clone is expanded.

many | . | TRBJ2-5 | TRBV29-1 | TGCAGCGTTGATAAGGCTCGGGGGCAAGAGACCCAGTACTTC | CSVDKARGQETQYF
few | . | TRBJ1-4 | TRBV6-1 | TGTGCCAGCAGCCTGACAGGAAGAACTAATGAAAAACTGTTTTTT | CASSLTGRTNEKLFF
once | . | TRBJ2-7 | TRBV5-1 | TGCGCCAGCAGCTTGAACCACAAAACCTACGAGCAGTACTTC | CASSLNHKTYEQYF
. | . | TRBJ1-5 | TRBV2 | TGTGCCAGCAGTGAGCTCCCCTCGAGCAATCAGCCCCAGCATTTT | CASSELPSSNQPQHF
few | . | TRBJ2-7 | TRBV5-1 | TGCGCCAGCAGCTTGGGACAGGCGAGGCACGAGCAGTACTTC | CASSLGQARHEQYF
. | . | TRBJ1-5 | TRBV15 | TGTGCCACCAGCAGTGCCTCTAGGGCGGTTTATCAGCCCCAGCATTTT | CATSSASRAVYQPQHF
few | TRBD1 | TRBJ2-4 | TRBV29-1 | TGCAGCGCGACGACTGCGACAGGGGCTACGAACATTCAGTACTTC | CSATTATGATNIQYF
few | . | TRBJ2-6 | TRBV5-1 | TGCGCCAGCAGCCAGGGAGGATCTGGGGCCAACGTCCTGACTTTC | CASSQGGSGANVLTF
few | . | TRBJ1-1 | TRBV19 | TGTGCCAGTAGTGACCCATCAGGGTTCACTGAAGCTTTCTTT | CASSDPSGFTEAFF
. | . | TRBJ2-1 | TRBV5-1 | TGCGCCAGCAGCGCCACAGGGTTTGGGCAGTTCTTC | CASSATGFGQFF
. | TRBD1 | TRBJ1-1 | TRBV3-1 | TGTGCCAGCAGACAAACAGGGGCCTTGAACACTGAAGCTTTCTTT | CASRQTGALNTEAFF
. | . | TRBJ1-6 | TRBV3-1 | TGTGCCAGCAGCCGGCCGGCAGGGGCACCCCTCCACTTT | CASSRPAGAPLHF
few | . | TRBJ2-1 | TRBV12-3/TRBV12-4 | TGTGCCAGCAGTTTAAGGGGGGGCCGCTCCTACAATGAGCAGTTCTTC | CASSLRGGRSYNEQFF
few | . | TRBJ2-3 | TRBV10-3 | TGTGCCATCAGCCGCTCCTCGGGACTCAACACAGATACGCAGTATTTT | CAISRSSGLNTDTQYF
. | TRBD1 | TRBJ2-4 | TRBV5-6 | TGTGCCAGCAGCCGAAACCTGGGACAGCGCCCAGCCAAAAACATTCAGTACTTC | CASSRNLGQRPAKNIQYF
. | TRBD1 | TRBJ2-7 | TRBV4-3 | TGCGCCAGCAGCCAAACGACAGGGAGAACCTACGAGCAGTACTTC | CASSQTTGRTYEQYF
few | TRBD2 | TRBJ2-2 | TRBV12-3/TRBV12-4 | TGTGCCAGCAGTTTTAAGTCGGGGGGGGCGGGCACCGGGGAGCTGTTTTTT | CASSFKSGGAGTGELFF
few | . | TRBJ2-3 | TRBV7-2 | TGTGCCAGCAGCTCTTTTGGAGGGAGCCCAGATACGCAGTATTTT | CASSSFGGSPDTQYF
few | TRBD2 | TRBJ2-3 | TRBV9 | TGTGCCAGCAGCCCCTGGACTAGCGGGAGGGGGGCAGATACGCAGTATTTT | CASSPWTSGRGADTQYF
few | TRBD2 | TRBJ2-1 | TRBV4-3 | TGCGCCAGCAGCCAGGCCACTAGCGGAACCTACAATGAGCAGTTCTTC | CASSQATSGTYNEQFF